This TCR beta chain stems from a study of T cell changes during pregnancy in multiple sclerosis. Sequenced by immunoSEQ multiplex PCR; TCRdb stores in-frame clones only, minus some. The table has under 70,000 clones, about 92% seen once. This CDR3 spans 12 amino acids. The germline V and J ends were trimmed by 8 bases and 2 bases, with 9 bases remaining between them. Germline CDR1 is MNHEY and CDR2 is SVGAGI. The source is a female donor with multiple sclerosis, enrolled in a pregnancy study. The rearrangement joins TRBV6-5 to TRBJ2-5, with D perhaps TRBD2 (6 bases). The starting material was CD4+ T cells from peripheral blood mononuclear cells, obtained after pregnancy. CDR3 in amino acids: CASAGPQETQYF. The CDR3 DNA is TGTGCCAGCGCGGGGCCACAAGAGACCCAGTACTTC.